Here is one T cell receptor (beta chain) with its context. What it binds is unknown. TCRdb's copy holds only in-frame clones and misses some; the assay was immunoSEQ multiplex PCR. Among about 1,100 clones listed, approximately 40% were seen once. This record comes from a study of T cells in localized non-small cell lung cancer. Study results and limitations: Peak T cell clonality was found in uninvolved adjacent lung, exceeding tumor. Turning up in adjacent lung were a median approximately 57 of the top 100 tumor clones.

The CDR3 is 15 residues long. The gene calls are TRBV12-2 and TRBJ1-4; the D call in the table, TRBD1, was not verified against the DNA. TRBV12-2 is reported as a pseudogene. Sequencing was performed on normal lung tissue next to the tumor, taken before any cancer treatment. The TCR originated in a woman aged 40-69 years with stage II squamous cell lung carcinoma. This chain's CDR3 is CASRLVHRDNEKLFF. The DNA for the CDR3 is TGTGCAAGTCGCTTAGTTCACAGGGACAATGAAAAACTGTTTTTT.